The 4 T cell receptor beta chains reported below all come from one sample, sequenced in a study of blood T cell repertoires in COVID-19. Sequencing was performed with immunoSEQ multiplex PCR; in TCRdb, only in-frame clones are kept and a portion is missing. Of roughly 250,000 clones listed, 85% to 95% are singletons. What was sequenced was PBMCs or T cells enriched from blood (not recorded which). These TCRs come from a woman between 18 and 29 years old who had recovered from COVID-19.

The J gene is TRBJ2-4, the V gene TRBV29-1; D is perhaps TRBD2 (5 bases). Trimming cost V 4 bases and J 3 bases, with 10 bases left between them. The CDR3 extends over 13 amino acids. Germline loops: CDR1 SQVTM, CDR2 ANQGSEA. DNA for the CDR3: TGCAGCGTTGGAACTGACTACAAAAACATTCAGTACTTC. This gives the protein CSVGTDYKNIQYF.

This chain joins TRBV6-6 and TRBJ1-3, with 12 bases that match TRBD1. V lost 7 bases, J lost 3 bases, and 7 bases stayed unmatched. Germline assignment: CDR1 MNHNY and CDR2 SVGAGI (reference sequence). The CDR3 covers 16 residues. The chain's CDR3 is CASNPGQGAFGNTIYF. Here the CDR3 DNA reads TGTGCCAGCAATCCGGGACAGGGGGCCTTTGGAAACACCATATATTTT.

This clone was observed once. The chain links TRBV6-5 to TRBJ2-2, with 8 bases that match TRBD1. Trimming cost V 5 bases and J 3 bases; bases outside gene matches: 2. The CDR3 spans 14 residues. Germline assignment: CDR1 MNHEY and CDR2 SVGAGI. The CDR3 bases are TGTGCCAGCAGTCTGACAGGGGACACCGGGGAGCTGTTTTTT. Its protein product is CASSLTGDTGELFF.

The chain employs TRBV27 and TRBJ1-1, with TRBD1 matching 7 bases. This CDR3 is 14 amino acids long. Germline V lookup: CDR1 MNHEY, CDR2 SMNVEV (reference sequence). Trimming cost V 8 bases and J 0 bases; bases outside gene matches: 6. The CDR3 DNA reads as TGTGCCAGCTGCAAAACAGGGGTGAACACTGAAGCTTTCTTT. It specifies CASCKTGVNTEAFF.